The clone carrying this T cell receptor beta chain appeared a few times. This entry comes from a study of T-cell memory formation after mild COVID-19. V was clipped by 2 bases and J by 8 bases, with 13 bases between them. The CDR3 is 15 residues long. Germline loops: CDR1 MNHEY, CDR2 SVGAGI. TCRdb re-derived calls from the 5' RACE reads in MiXCR, one entry per CDR3 protein. The table has under 300,000 distinct CDR3 sequences, roughly 16% seen once. This clonotype was obtained from a young man who had mild COVID-19 (a few samples of this study predate the infection). Cell type and time point are not known. This sequence joins TRBV6-5 and TRBJ1-6; D is ambiguous. The sample comprised PBMCs or a T cell subset sorted from them (not recorded which). The CDR3 DNA is TGTGCCAGCAGTTACGCGGTCTTTAGTCATTCACCCCTCCACTTT. It yields the protein CASSYAVFSHSPLHF.